This T cell receptor beta chain was found in a study of blood T cell repertoires in COVID-19. Across the study: T cells, B-cell-depleted T cells, or PBMCs supplied cDNA or gDNA.

V gave up 8 bases and J gave up 0 bases, with 11 bases separating them. The CDR3 is made up of 13 amino acids. Germline values: CDR1 MDHEN, CDR2 SYDVKM. Assay used: immunoSEQ multiplex PCR; TCRdb lists only in-frame clones, some missing. The sample contains about 430,000 clones, around nine tenths of which appear only once. This clone was detected once. Sequencing was carried out using PBMCs or T cells enriched from blood (not recorded which). The sequence was obtained from a woman aged 18-29 years who had been exposed to COVID-19. This chain uses TRBV28 with TRBJ2-7; perhaps TRBD2 as D (6 bases). Written as DNA, the CDR3 is TGTGCCAGCCGTGCGGGGTTCTCCTACGAGCAGTACTTC. As protein: CASRAGFSYEQYF.